This T cell receptor (beta chain) appears in the sequencing data of a study of OX40 agonist ivuxolimab in advanced cancers. Only in-frame clones appear in the TCRdb table, and some are missing; sequencing was by immunoSEQ multiplex PCR. The sample holds under 80,000 clones, more than 70% seen once. The CDR3 contains 15 residues. V dropped 5 bases and J dropped 4; count of bases not matched to a gene: 4. In germline, CDR1 is MNHNS, CDR2 SASEGT. The sequence was obtained from an adult with an advanced solid tumor such as melanoma, head and neck, liver or kidney cancer. The sequences come from CD4+ or CD8+ T cells sorted from blood, collected in a trial of the OX40 agonist ivuxolimab. The chain employs TRBV6-1 and TRBJ1-5; 11 positions match TRBD1. CDR3 protein: CASSLDRGLNQPQHF. Written as DNA, the CDR3 is TGTGCCAGCAGTTTGGACAGGGGGCTTAATCAGCCCCAGCATTTT.